This T cell receptor beta chain was sequenced in a study of cytomegalovirus exposure and HLA in healthy donors (dated 2017 in TCRdb). In terms of the full investigation: According to a later analysis, one platform produced both the roughly 130 validation repertoires and the 666 repertoires of the first cohort. The study was designed to test whether signatures of past pathogen exposure could be identified by cataloging public T cell receptors. Besides the first cohort of more than 650 subjects, a separate validation cohort made up of around 120 different subjects was used. The study combined high-throughput TCR immunosequencing, statistical association of individual TCRs with disease status, and machine learning to predict cytomegalovirus infection status. Results the study describes overall, beyond this receptor: Of the cluster scores, 90% to 95% were above 0 in a later analysis, which found that TCRs clustered in the first cohort also tended to co-occur in the 130 or so validation repertoires. Most TCR sequences were observed very rarely across donors, whereas some public TCRs were present in many individuals. The authors suggested that the approach could potentially be extended to other disease states and immunological phenotypes. The study listed over 150 TCR beta chains as associated with cytomegalovirus. In both the original and validation cohorts, the classifier was reported to diagnose cytomegalovirus status with high specificity and sensitivity. In vitro tests confirmed that three of the cytomegalovirus-associated TCR beta chains recognize cytomegalovirus antigens. A later analysis had no HLA typing for the validation cohort, so co-occurrence there was scored across all 120 or so repertoires.

For this clone: Which antigen it targets is not known. Qualities for individual bases were not recorded, and no much larger clone is one base off.

The germline ends are 10 bases apart after V is trimmed by 2 bases and J by 6 bases. From the germline V gene, CDR1 is MRHNA and CDR2 is SNTAGT. From the cysteine up to the phenylalanine, the CDR3 has a length of 14 residues. The DNA shown is the 42-base CDR3, in frame from base 1. Separate from the roughly 660-subject first cohort, the validation cohort of some 130 subjects was the group to which the donors belonged. The method behind the library was the immunoSEQ multiplex PCR assay. The authors' analysis ran thus. To diagnose cytomegalovirus status from the catalog of TCR beta chain sequences, a statistical classification framework was built. TCRdb holds this immuneACCESS table with in-frame rearrangements only. Some clones are missing; in checked studies, unresolved V genes explain under half, and the rest has no known cause. The V and J calls and clone size are taken from that table; D and trimming were inferred from the DNA. Counted in this sample were approximately 97,000 clones; approximately 95% of them appeared once. About 1% of the sample is held by the ten biggest clonotypes.

The source material was PBMCs. The rearranged chain carries TRBV6-4 and TRBJ2-2; the D region possibly corresponds to TRBD1 (7 bases align). The receptor comes from a woman in her thirties in good health and CMV-seropositive. The CDR3 sequence is CASSDQGGPGELFF. The nucleotide sequence reads as follows: TGTGCCAGCAGTGACCAGGGGGGTCCCGGGGAGCTGTTTTTT.